These T cell receptor beta chains were read from a single sample in a study of cytomegalovirus exposure and HLA in healthy donors. Profiling relied on immunoSEQ multiplex PCR, and the TCRdb table lists in-frame clones only, not all of them. The data show 100,000 or so clones, around 15% seen once. The sample taken for sequencing was PBMCs. Source of these receptors: a female donor in good health and CMV-seronegative. Each CDR3 is given with its conserved first and last residue.

CDR3 protein	V gene	J gene
CAWIGLGAQAFF	TRBV30	TRBJ1-1
CATSRGGQGIYEQYF	TRBV15	TRBJ2-7
CASSLRQTNTEAFF	TRBV7-9	TRBJ1-1
CASTGVGYGYTF	TRBV2	TRBJ1-2
CASSQGFQETQYF	TRBV7-9	TRBJ2-5
CASRGQGGSEPQHF	TRBV6-5	TRBJ1-5
CSVEERTGVPGGEKLFF	TRBV29-1	TRBJ1-4
CASSIRGNTEAFF	TRBV19	TRBJ1-1
CASSMSSYNEQFF	TRBV7-3	TRBJ2-1
CASSDSGNTEAFF	TRBV6-1	TRBJ1-1
CASSQSPPPSGADTQYF	TRBV4-3	TRBJ2-3
CASSAPSGGQYNEQFF	TRBV9	TRBJ2-1
CASWAGYNQPQHF	TRBV6-1	TRBJ1-5
CASTPDGAHYGYTF	TRBV7-9	TRBJ1-2
CASSYSNAGFSYEQYF	TRBV6-5	TRBJ2-7
CASSLRRGETQYF	TRBV7-2	TRBJ2-5
CATSRDPTSGRNNEQYF	TRBV15	TRBJ2-7
CASSDAGSGNQPQHF	TRBV6-4	TRBJ1-5
CSVEGAGEQYF	TRBV29-1	TRBJ2-7
CATTSGTAGYEQYF	TRBV28	TRBJ2-7
CAWSVRGSEKLFF	TRBV30	TRBJ1-4
CASSLFLDRSDTQYF	TRBV19	TRBJ2-3
CAISLTGQALSGNTIYF	TRBV10-3	TRBJ1-3
CASSEAGTSGWTDTQYF	TRBV10-1	TRBJ2-3
CASSPANRYEQYF	TRBV18	TRBJ2-7
CASSFIGDRQYQETQYF	TRBV28	TRBJ2-5
CASRSTGIANTGELFF	TRBV28	TRBJ2-2
CASRKLAGVYEQYF	TRBV27	TRBJ2-7
CATDRDSYLLGYTF	TRBV7-9	TRBJ1-2
CASSQDVGKGRGETQYF	TRBV4-1	TRBJ2-5
CAWSADRAFHSNQPQHF	TRBV30	TRBJ1-5
CASSLSEYNQNQGTLHF	TRBV27	TRBJ1-6
CASSQVRAGANVLTF	TRBV4-2	TRBJ2-6
CASNTGDLAFF	TRBV6-5	TRBJ1-1
CASSKGLASDNEQYF	TRBV19	TRBJ2-7
CASSVGQRIHPLHF	TRBV2	TRBJ1-6
CASSSRGGRGVFTDTQYF	TRBV5-1	TRBJ2-3
CASSLVVLAGSADTQYF	TRBV7-2	TRBJ2-3
CASSLQGNYNEQFF	TRBV7-2	TRBJ2-1
CATSRGTQGPPAYEQYF	TRBV15	TRBJ2-7
CASSPTGLQETQYF	TRBV5-6	TRBJ2-5
CASSRGTGVSPLHF	TRBV28	TRBJ1-6
CASSPPTGLAGRSSYEQYF	TRBV5-6	TRBJ2-7
CASSFSTGGGTGELFF	TRBV27	TRBJ2-2